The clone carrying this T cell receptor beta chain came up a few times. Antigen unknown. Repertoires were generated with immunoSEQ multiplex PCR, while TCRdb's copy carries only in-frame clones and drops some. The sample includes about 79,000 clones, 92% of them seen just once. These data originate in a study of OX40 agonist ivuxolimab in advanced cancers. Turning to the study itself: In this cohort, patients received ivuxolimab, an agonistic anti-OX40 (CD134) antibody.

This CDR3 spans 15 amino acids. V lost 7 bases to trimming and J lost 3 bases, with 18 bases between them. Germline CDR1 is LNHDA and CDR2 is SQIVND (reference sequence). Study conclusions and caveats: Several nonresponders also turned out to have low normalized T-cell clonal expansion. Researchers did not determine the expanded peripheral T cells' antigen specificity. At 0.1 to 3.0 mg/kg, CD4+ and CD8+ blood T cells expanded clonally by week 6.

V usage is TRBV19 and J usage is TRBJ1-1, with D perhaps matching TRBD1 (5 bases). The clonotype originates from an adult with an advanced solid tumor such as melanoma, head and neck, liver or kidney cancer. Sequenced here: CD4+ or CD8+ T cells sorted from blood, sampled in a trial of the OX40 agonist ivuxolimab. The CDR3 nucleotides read TGTGCCAGTACCCTGGGGACCTCCGTGGACACTGAAGCTTTCTTT. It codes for CASTLGTSVDTEAFF. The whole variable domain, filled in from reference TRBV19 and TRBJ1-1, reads DGGITQSPKYLFRKEGQNVTLSCEQNLNHDAMYWYRQDPGQGLRLIYYSQIVNDFQKGDIAEGYSVSREKKESFPLTVTSAQKNPTAFYLCASTLGTSVDTEAFFGQGTRLTVV.